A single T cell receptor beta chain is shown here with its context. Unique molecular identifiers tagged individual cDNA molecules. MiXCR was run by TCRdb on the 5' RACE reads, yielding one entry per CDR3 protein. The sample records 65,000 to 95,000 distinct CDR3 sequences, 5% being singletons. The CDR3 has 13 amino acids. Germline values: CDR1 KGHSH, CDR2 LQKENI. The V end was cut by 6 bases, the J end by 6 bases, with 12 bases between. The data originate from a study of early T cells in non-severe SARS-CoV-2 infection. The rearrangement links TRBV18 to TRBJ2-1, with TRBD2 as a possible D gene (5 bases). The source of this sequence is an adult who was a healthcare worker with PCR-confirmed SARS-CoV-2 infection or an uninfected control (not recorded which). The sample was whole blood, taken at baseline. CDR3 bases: TGTGCCAGCTCGGGCCTCCGGGGCAATGAGCAGTTCTTC. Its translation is CASSGLRGNEQFF. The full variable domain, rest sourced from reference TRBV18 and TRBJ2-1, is NAGVMQNPRHLVRRRGQEARLRCSPMKGHSHVYWYRQLPEEGLKFMVYLQKENIIDESGMPKERFSAEFPKEGPSILRIQQVVRGDSAAYFCASSGLRGNEQFFGPGTRLTVL.